This TCR beta chain comes out of a study of T cell repertoires in cytomegalovirus infection. Germline V gene sequence: CDR1 MGHRA, CDR2 YSYEKL. V shed 2 bases and J 5 bases; nucleotides not matched to a gene: 9. This CDR3 is built from 17 residues. This clonotype was counted many times. MiXCR, applied by TCRdb to the reads, yields one record per CDR3 protein. The table includes roughly 320,000 distinct CDR3 sequences, 8% to 10% detected once. This clonotype was sampled from a human donor in good health (CMV status not recorded). Some clones in this sample may be carry-over from other donors' samples. This chain connects TRBV4-1 to TRBJ2-1; 10 bases map to TRBD1. Sample: PBMCs. The CDR3 loop reads CASSQLDSGQGNNEQFF. Written as DNA, the CDR3 is TGCGCCAGCAGCCAATTAGACTCGGGACAGGGGAACAATGAGCAGTTCTTC.